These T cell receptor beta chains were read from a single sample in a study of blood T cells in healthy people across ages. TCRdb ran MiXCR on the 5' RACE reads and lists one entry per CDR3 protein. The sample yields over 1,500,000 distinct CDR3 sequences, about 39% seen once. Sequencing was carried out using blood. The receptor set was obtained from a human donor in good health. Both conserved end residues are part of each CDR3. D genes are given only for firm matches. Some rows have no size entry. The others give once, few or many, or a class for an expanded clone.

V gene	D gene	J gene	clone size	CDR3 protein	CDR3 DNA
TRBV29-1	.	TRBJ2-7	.	CSVEVVQIGEQYF	TGCAGCGTTGAAGTCGTTCAGATTGGCGAGCAGTACTTC
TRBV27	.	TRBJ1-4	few	CASSPQSRFNEKLFF	TGTGCCAGCAGTCCGCAATCCAGATTTAATGAAAAACTGTTTTTT
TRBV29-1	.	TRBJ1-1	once	CSVNEGDTEAFF	TGCAGCGTGAATGAGGGGGACACTGAAGCTTTCTTT
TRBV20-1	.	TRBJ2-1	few	CSANRQGGSYNEQFF	TGCAGTGCTAACAGACAGGGAGGCTCCTACAATGAGCAGTTCTTC
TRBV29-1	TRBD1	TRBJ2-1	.	CSVLPGGSGNEQFF	TGCAGCGTTCTTCCAGGGGGCTCAGGCAATGAGCAGTTCTTC
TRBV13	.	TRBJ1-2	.	CASSSDLDFCYGYTF	TGTGCCAGCAGCTCGGACCTGGACTTCTGCTATGGCTACACCTTC
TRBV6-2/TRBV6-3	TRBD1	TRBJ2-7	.	CASRDRGNEQYF	TGTGCCAGCAGGGACAGGGGGAACGAGCAGTACTTC
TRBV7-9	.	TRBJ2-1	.	CASSLESTWRKFF	TGTGCCAGCAGCTTAGAGTCTACTTGGAGGAAGTTCTTC
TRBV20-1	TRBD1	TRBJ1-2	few	CSARYRGDYGYTF	TGCAGTGCTAGGTACAGGGGGGACTATGGCTACACCTTC
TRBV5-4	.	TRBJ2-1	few	CASSRGTPEQFF	TGTGCCAGCAGCCGAGGGACACCGGAGCAGTTCTTC
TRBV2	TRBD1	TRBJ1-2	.	CAGRQGEEGYTF	TGTGCCGGCCGGCAGGGGGAAGAGGGCTACACCTTC
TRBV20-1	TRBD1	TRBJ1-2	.	CSATGVTPNYGYTF	TGCAGTGCAACAGGGGTGACTCCTAACTATGGCTACACCTTC
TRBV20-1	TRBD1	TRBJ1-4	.	CSAQKQGANEKLFF	TGCAGTGCTCAGAAGCAGGGGGCTAATGAAAAACTGTTTTTT
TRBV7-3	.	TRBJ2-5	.	CASSRVREETQYF	TGTGCCAGCAGCCGCGTCAGGGAAGAGACCCAGTACTTC
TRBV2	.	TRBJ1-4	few	CASSEAIDQPTPDEKLFF	TGTGCCAGCAGTGAAGCTATCGATCAGCCTACACCGGATGAAAAACTGTTTTTT
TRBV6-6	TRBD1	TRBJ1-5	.	CASSYRDSLNQPQHF	TGTGCCAGCAGTTACCGGGACAGTCTTAATCAGCCCCAGCATTTT
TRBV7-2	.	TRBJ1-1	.	CASSSMGGANTEAFF	TGTGCCAGCAGCTCCATGGGGGGTGCAAACACTGAAGCTTTCTTT
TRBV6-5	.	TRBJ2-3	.	CASSYGQYNEQYF	TGTGCCAGCAGTTACGGACAGTACAATGAGCAGTATTTT
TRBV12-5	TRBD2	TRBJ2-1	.	CASGFDTEGLAGAANDEQFF	TGTGCTAGTGGTTTCGACACCGAGGGACTAGCGGGGGCCGCAAATGATGAGCAGTTCTTC
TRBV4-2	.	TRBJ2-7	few	CASSEGIYEQYF	TGTGCCAGTTCGGAGGGAATCTACGAGCAGTACTTC
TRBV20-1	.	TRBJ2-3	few	CSATDTIKAGTDTQYF	TGCAGTGCTACAGATACGATAAAAGCGGGCACAGATACGCAGTATTTT
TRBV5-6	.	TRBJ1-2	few	CASSWTTGISGYGYTF	TGTGCCAGCAGCTGGACCACAGGGATCTCTGGCTATGGCTACACCTTC
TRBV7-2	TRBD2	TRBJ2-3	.	CASSWRGGATDTQYF	TGTGCCAGCAGCTGGCGGGGGGGCGCCACAGATACGCAGTATTTT
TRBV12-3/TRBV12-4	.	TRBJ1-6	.	CASSTDSTSSYNSPLHF	TGTGCCAGCAGTACTGACAGTACTAGCTCCTATAATTCACCCCTCCACTTT
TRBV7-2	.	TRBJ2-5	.	CASSFTGLQETQYF	TGTGCCAGCAGCTTTACTGGCCTACAAGAGACCCAGTACTTC
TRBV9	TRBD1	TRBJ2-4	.	CASSFRDREDIQYF	TGTGCCAGCAGCTTCCGGGACAGGGAGGACATTCAGTACTTC
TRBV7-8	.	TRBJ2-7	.	CASSLPQRDLYEQYF	TGTGCCAGCAGCTTACCCCAACGGGATCTATACGAGCAGTACTTC
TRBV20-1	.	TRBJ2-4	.	CSGVEGVGGIQYF	TGCAGTGGGGTTGAGGGGGTTGGGGGCATTCAGTACTTC
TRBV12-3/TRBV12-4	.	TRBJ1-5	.	CASTSQGNQPQHF	TGTGCCAGCACCTCTCAGGGAAATCAGCCCCAGCATTTT
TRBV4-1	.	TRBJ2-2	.	CASSQDSPGTGELFF	TGCGCCAGCAGCCAAGACTCCCCGGGCACCGGGGAGCTGTTTTTT
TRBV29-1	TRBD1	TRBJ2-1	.	CSVRGLVDSYNEQFF	TGCAGCGTCAGGGGGCTTGTCGACTCCTACAATGAGCAGTTCTTC
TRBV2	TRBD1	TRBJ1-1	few	CASSGTGETEAFF	TGTGCCAGCAGTGGGACAGGGGAAACTGAAGCTTTCTTT
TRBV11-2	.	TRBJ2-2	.	CAQPRLDLNTGELFF	TGTGCGCAACCAAGGCTCGATTTGAACACCGGGGAGCTGTTTTTT
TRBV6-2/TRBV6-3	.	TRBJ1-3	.	CASTFSESSGNTIYF	TGTGCCAGCACCTTCAGCGAAAGCTCTGGAAACACCATATATTTT
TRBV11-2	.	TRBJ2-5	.	CASSLVRVKETQYF	TGTGCCAGCAGCTTAGTCAGGGTTAAAGAGACCCAGTACTTC
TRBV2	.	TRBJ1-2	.	CASSAGRGRGYTF	TGTGCCAGCAGTGCGGGACGCGGGAGGGGCTACACCTTC
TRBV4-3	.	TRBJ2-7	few	CASSQDWAGRSYEQYF	TGCGCCAGCAGCCAAGATTGGGCAGGGCGGTCCTACGAGCAGTACTTC
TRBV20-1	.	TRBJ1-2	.	CSAKTANYGYTF	TGCAGTGCCAAGACAGCTAACTATGGCTACACCTTC
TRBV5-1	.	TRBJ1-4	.	CASRTDTGSSNEKLFF	TGCGCCAGCAGGACCGACACAGGGAGTTCTAATGAAAAACTGTTTTTT
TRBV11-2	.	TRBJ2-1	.	CASSLAEQFF	TGTGCCAGCAGCTTAGCCGAGCAGTTCTTC
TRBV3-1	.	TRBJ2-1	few	CASSQEGRETYNEQFF	TGTGCCAGCAGCCAAGAGGGCAGGGAGACCTACAATGAGCAGTTCTTC
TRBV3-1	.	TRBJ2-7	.	CASSQSAGSEQYF	TGTGCCAGCAGCCAATCGGCGGGGAGCGAGCAGTACTTC
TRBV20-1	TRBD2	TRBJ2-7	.	CSARVLAGDYEQYF	TGCAGTGCTAGAGTACTAGCGGGGGACTACGAGCAGTACTTC
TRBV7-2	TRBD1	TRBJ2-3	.	CATLGQGWADTQYF	TGTGCCACCCTGGGACAGGGCTGGGCAGATACGCAGTATTTT
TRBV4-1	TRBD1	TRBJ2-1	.	CACREGAGNEQFF	TGCGCCTGCAGAGAGGGGGCCGGCAATGAGCAGTTCTTC
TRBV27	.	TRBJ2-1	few	CASSLTQITYNEQFF	TGTGCCAGCAGTCTTACCCAAATCACCTACAATGAGCAGTTCTTC
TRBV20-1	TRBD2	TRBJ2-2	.	CSARERRGGFSGELFF	TGCAGTGCTAGAGAGAGGCGGGGGGGATTTTCCGGGGAGCTGTTTTTT
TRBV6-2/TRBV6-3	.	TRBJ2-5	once	CAGSPGGFRETQYF	TGTGCCGGCAGCCCCGGGGGCTTTCGTGAGACCCAGTACTTC
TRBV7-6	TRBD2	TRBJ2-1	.	CASSFPSGGATSNEQFF	TGTGCCAGCAGCTTCCCTAGCGGGGGGGCCACTTCAAATGAGCAGTTCTTC